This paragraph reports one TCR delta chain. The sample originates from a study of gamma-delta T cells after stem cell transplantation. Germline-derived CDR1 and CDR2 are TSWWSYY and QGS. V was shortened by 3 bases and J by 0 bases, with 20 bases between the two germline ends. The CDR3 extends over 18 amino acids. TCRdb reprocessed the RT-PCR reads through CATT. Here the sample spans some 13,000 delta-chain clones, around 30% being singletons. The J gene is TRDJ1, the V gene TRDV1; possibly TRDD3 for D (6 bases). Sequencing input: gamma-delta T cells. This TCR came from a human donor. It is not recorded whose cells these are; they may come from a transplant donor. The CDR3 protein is CALGESTSPGEYTDKLIF. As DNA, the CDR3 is TGTGCTCTTGGGGAGTCTACGAGTCCGGGGGAGTACACCGATAAACTCATCTTT.